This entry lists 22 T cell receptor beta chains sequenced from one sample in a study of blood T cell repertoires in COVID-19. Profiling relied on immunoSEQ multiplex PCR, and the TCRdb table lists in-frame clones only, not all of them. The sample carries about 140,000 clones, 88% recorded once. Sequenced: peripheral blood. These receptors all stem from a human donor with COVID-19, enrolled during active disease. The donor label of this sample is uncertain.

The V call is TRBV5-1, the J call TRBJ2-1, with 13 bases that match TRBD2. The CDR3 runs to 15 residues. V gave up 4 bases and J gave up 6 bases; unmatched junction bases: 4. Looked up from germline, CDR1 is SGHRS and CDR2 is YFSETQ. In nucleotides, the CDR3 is TGCGCCAGCAGCCAAGGACTAGCGGGGGTCAATGAGCAGTTCTTC. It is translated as CASSQGLAGVNEQFF.

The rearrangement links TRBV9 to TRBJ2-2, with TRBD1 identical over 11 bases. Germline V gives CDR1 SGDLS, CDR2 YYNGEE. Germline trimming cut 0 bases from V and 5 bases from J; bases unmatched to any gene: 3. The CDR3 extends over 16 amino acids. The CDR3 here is CASSVVDRGLTGELFF. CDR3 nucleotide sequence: TGTGCCAGCAGCGTAGTGGACAGGGGGCTAACCGGGGAGCTGTTTTTT.

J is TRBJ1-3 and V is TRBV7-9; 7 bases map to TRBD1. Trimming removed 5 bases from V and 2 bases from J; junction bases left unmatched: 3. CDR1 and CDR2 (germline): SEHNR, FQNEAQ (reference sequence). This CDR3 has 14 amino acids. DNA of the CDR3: TGTGCCAGCAGCCACAGGGGACCTGGAAACACCATATATTTT. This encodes CASSHRGPGNTIYF. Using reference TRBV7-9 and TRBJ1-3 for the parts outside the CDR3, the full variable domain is DTGVSQNPRHKITKRGQNVTFRCDPISEHNRLYWYRQTLGQGPEFLTYFQNEAQLEKSRLLSDRFSAERPKGSFSTLEIQRTEQGDSAMYLCASSHRGPGNTIYFGEGSWLTVV.

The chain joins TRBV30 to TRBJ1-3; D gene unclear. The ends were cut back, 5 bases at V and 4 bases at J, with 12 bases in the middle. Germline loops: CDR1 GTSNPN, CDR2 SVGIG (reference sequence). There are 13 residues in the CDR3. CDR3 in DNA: TGTGCCTGGGCTAATTCGGGAGGAAACACCATATATTTT. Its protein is CAWANSGGNTIYF.

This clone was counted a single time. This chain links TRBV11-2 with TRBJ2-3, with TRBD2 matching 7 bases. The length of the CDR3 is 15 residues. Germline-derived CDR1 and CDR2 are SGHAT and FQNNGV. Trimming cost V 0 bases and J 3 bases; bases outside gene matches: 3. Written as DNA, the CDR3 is TGTGCCAGCAGCTTAGATACGGGGGGAACAGATACGCAGTATTTT. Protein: CASSLDTGGTDTQYF.

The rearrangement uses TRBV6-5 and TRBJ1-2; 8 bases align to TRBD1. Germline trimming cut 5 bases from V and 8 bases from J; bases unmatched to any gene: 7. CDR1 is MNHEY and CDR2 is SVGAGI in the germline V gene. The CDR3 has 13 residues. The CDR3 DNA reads TGTGCCAGCAGTCAACGGGACAGGCAAGGCTACACCTTC. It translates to CASSQRDRQGYTF.

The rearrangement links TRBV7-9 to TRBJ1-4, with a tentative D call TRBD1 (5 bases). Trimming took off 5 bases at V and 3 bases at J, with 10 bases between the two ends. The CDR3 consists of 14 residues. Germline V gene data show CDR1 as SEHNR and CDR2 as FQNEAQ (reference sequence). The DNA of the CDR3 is TGTGCCAGCAGCGATACAGGCTCTAATGAAAAACTGTTTTTT. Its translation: CASSDTGSNEKLFF.

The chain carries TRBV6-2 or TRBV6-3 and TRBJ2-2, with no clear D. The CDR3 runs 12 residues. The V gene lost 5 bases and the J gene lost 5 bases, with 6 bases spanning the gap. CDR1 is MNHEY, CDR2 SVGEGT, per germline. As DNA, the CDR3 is TGTGCCAGCAGTGATACAACCGGGGAGCTGTTTTTT. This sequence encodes CASSDTTGELFF.

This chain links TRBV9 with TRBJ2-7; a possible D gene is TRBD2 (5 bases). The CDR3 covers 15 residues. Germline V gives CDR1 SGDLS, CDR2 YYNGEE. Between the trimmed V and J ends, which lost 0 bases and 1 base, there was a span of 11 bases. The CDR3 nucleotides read TGTGCCAGCAGCGTAGGGGCGGGCGAATCCTACGAGCAGTACTTC. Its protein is CASSVGAGESYEQYF.

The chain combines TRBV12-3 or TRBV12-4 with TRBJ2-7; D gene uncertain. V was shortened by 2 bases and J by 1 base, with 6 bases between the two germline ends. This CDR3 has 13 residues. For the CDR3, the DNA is TGTGCCAGCAGTTTATCCTTTTCCTACGAGCAGTACTTC. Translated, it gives CASSLSFSYEQYF.

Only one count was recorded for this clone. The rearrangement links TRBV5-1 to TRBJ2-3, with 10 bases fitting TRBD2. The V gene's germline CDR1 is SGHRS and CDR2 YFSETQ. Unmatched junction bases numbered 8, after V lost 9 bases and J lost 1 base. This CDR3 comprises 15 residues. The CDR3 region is CATSRTSGGTDTQYF. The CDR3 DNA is TGCGCCACCTCCCGGACTAGCGGAGGCACAGATACGCAGTATTTT.

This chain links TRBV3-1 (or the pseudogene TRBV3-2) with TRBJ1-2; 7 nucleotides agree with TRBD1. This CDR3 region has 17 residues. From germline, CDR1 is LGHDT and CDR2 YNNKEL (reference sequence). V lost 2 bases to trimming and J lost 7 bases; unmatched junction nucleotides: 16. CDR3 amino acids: CASSQPPSTDRVFGYTF. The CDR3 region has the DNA TGTGCCAGCAGCCAACCACCCAGCACCGACAGGGTATTTGGCTACACCTTC.

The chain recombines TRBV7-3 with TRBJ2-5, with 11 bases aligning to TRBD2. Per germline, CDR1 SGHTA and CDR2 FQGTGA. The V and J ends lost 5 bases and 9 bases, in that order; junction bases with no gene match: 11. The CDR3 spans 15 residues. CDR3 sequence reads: CASSPGTSGSEAQYF. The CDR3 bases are TGTGCCAGCAGCCCTGGGACTAGCGGCTCGGAAGCCCAGTACTTC.

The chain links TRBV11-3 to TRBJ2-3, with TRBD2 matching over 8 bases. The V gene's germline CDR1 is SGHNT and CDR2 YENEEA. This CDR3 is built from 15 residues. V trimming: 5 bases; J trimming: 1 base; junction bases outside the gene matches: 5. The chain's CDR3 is CASSPGGGGTDTQYF. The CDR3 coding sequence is TGTGCCAGCAGCCCGGGGGGGGGTGGCACAGATACGCAGTATTTT.

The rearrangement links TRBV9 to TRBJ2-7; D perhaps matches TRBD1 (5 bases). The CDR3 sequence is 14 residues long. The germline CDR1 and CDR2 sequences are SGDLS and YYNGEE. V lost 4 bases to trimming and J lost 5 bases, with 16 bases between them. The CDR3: CASSRSRGANEQYF. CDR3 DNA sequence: TGTGCCAGCAGCCGCAGTCGTGGGGCTAACGAGCAGTACTTC.

The CDR3 is CAWSRGPNTEAFF. Here the CDR3 DNA reads TGTGCCTGGAGTAGGGGCCCGAACACTGAAGCTTTCTTT. The V gene is TRBV30, the J gene TRBJ1-1; tentative D call: TRBD1 (5 bases). Trimming cost V 2 bases and J 1 base, with 8 bases left between them. CDR1 and CDR2 from the germline V gene are GTSNPN and SVGIG (reference sequence). CDR3 length: 13 residues.

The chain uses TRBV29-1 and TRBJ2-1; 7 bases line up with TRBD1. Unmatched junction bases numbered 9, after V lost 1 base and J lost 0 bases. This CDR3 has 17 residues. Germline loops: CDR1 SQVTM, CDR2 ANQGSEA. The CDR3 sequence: CSVEVGDRPSSYNEQFF. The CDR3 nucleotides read TGCAGCGTTGAAGTAGGGGACAGACCGAGCTCCTACAATGAGCAGTTCTTC.

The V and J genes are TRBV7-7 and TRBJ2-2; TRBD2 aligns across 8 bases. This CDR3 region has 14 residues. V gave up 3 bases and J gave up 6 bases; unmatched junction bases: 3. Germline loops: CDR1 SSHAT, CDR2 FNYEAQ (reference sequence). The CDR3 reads CASSFSGGSGELFF. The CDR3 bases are TGTGCCAGCAGCTTCAGCGGGGGCTCCGGGGAGCTGTTTTTT.

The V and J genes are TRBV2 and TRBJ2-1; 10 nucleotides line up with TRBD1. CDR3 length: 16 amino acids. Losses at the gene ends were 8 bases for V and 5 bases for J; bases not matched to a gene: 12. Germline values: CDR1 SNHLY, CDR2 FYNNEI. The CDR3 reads CASLGAEGQGHNEQFF. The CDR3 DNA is TGTGCCAGCCTAGGGGCCGAGGGACAGGGGCACAATGAGCAGTTCTTC.

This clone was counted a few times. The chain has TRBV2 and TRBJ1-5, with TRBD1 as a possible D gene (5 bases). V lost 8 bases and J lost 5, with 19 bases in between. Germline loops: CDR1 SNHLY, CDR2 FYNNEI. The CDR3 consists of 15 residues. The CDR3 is CASDVGRGSYQPQHF. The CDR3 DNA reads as TGTGCCAGCGACGTAGGGCGGGGGTCGTATCAGCCCCAGCATTTT.

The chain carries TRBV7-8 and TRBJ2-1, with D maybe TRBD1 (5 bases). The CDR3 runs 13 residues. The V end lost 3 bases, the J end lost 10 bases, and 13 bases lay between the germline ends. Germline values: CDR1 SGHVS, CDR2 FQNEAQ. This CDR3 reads CASSFGASFEQFF. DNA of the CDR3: TGTGCCAGCAGCTTTGGGGCGTCCTTCGAGCAGTTCTTC. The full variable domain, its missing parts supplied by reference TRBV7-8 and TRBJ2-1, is GAGVSQSPRYKVAKRGQDVALRCDPISGHVSLFWYQQALGQGPEFLTYFQNEAQLDKSGLPSDRFFAERPEGSVSTLKIQRTQQEDSAVYLCASSFGASFEQFFGPGTRLTVL.

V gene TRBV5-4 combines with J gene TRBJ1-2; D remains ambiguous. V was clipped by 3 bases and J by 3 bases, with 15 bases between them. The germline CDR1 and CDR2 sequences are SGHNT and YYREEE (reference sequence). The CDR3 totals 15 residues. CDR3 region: CASSYPGIPDYGYTF. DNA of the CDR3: TGTGCCAGCAGCTACCCCGGGATCCCTGACTATGGCTACACCTTC. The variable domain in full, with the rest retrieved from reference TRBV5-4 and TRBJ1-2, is ETGVTQSPTHLIKTRGQQVTLRCSSQSGHNTVSWYQQALGQGPQFIFQYYREEENGRGNFPPRFSGLQFPNYSSELNVNALELDDSALYLCASSYPGIPDYGYTFGSGTRLTVV.